The 12 T cell receptor beta chains presented below share a single source sample, sequenced in a study of T cells after posttransplantation cyclophosphamide (dated by TCRdb to 2016 to 2017). Library creation used the immunoSEQ multiplex PCR assay. The table was pulled from immuneACCESS by TCRdb, which kept in-frame rearrangements only. Such tables lose some clones; where checked, under half of the loss comes from unresolved V genes, and the rest has no known cause. The sample profile shows about 15,000 clones; 94% of them were found once. The top ten clones comprise about 0.3% of the sample. Naive T cells were defined as viable CD3+CD4+ or CD3+CD8+ cells that were CCR7+CD45RA+CD45RO-CD95-CD27+CD28+. Specimen: naive CD4+ T cells sorted from blood. The origin of the receptors is a woman aged 45-65 years in good health and a related stem cell transplant donor.

This clone has a single count. The genes are TRBV10-3 and TRBJ2-2; D may be TRBD1 (6 bases). The CDR3 runs 14 residues. V lost 6 bases and J 10 bases, leaving 18 bases between the germline ends. Germline V CDR1 and CDR2: ENHRY, SYGVKD. CDR3 protein: CAISRVGTPEELFF. CDR3 coding DNA: TGTGCCATCAGCCGGGTGGGGACACCTGAGGAGCTGTTTTTT.

V is TRBV29-1 and J is TRBJ2-5; 9 nucleotides align to TRBD1. CDR3 size: 13 residues. V was pared by 6 bases and J by 4 bases, with 6 bases of the junction left unmatched. The germline CDR1 and CDR2 sequences are SQVTM and ANQGSEA. The CDR3 protein is CSVPQGAIETQYF. Written as DNA, the CDR3 is TGCAGCGTGCCACAGGGGGCCATAGAGACCCAGTACTTC.

This clone was seen more than once but under ten times. The rearrangement uses TRBV2 and TRBJ1-3; D possibly corresponds to TRBD1 (5 bases). V was cut by 7 bases and J by 3 bases, with 13 bases left in between. CDR3 length equals 14 residues. In germline, CDR1 is SNHLY, CDR2 FYNNEI. The chain's CDR3 is CASTPRDFGNTIYF. The CDR3 nucleotides are TGTGCCAGCACCCCAAGGGACTTTGGAAACACCATATATTTT.

This rearrangement joins TRBV20-1 to TRBJ1-2, with D possibly being TRBD1 (5 bases). Germline assignment: CDR1 DFQATT and CDR2 SNEGSKA (reference sequence). The CDR3 covers 11 residues. Trimming took 3 bases from V and 8 from J, leaving 10 bases between them. The DNA of the CDR3 is TGCAGTGCTAGGGGGGGGAGCGGCTACACCTTC. This translates into CSARGGSGYTF.

The chain has TRBV27 and TRBJ1-1; TRBD1 agrees at 8 bases. Trimming at V came to 8 bases and at J to 10 bases, leaving 15 bases not matched to a gene. Germline CDR1 and CDR2: MNHEY and SMNVEV (reference sequence). This CDR3 is 14 amino acids long. DNA for the CDR3: TGTGCCAGCGGAACCGGGACAGGAGTGGGGAGAGCTTTCTTT. Translation gives CASGTGTGVGRAFF.

This sequence joins TRBV4-2 and TRBJ2-5; a weak D match, TRBD2 (5 bases). CDR3 length equals 16 residues. Germline values: CDR1 LGHNA, CDR2 YNFKEQ. Trimming cost V 3 bases and J 0 bases, with 14 bases left between them. The DNA for the CDR3 is TGTGCCAGCAGCCAGGTGGGAGTGGGAGACCAAGAGACCCAGTACTTC. Translated, it gives CASSQVGVGDQETQYF.

As concerns this clone: Other DNA sequences of this sample code for an identical CDR3. The V call is TRBV18, the J call TRBJ2-7; D is undetermined. Trimming cost V 0 bases and J 2 bases, with 11 bases left between them. CDR1 is KGHSH, CDR2 LQKENI, per germline. The CDR3 extends over 15 amino acids. The CDR3 coding sequence is TGTGCCAGCTCACCACCCCCGGCAGGCGCCTACGAGCAGTACTTC. Residues: CASSPPPAGAYEQYF.

V gene TRBV10-3 combines with J gene TRBJ2-2, with 8 bases aligning to TRBD2. Trimming removed 8 bases from V and 6 bases from J; junction bases left unmatched: 11. The CDR3 has 15 residues. Germline lookup yields CDR1 ENHRY and CDR2 SYGVKD. CDR3 protein: CAIRRGAGRAGELFF. In nucleotides, the CDR3 is TGTGCCATCCGCCGGGGGGCCGGGAGGGCCGGGGAGCTGTTTTTT.

The CDR3 sequence is CASRHPGQGAGETQYF. DNA for the CDR3: TGTGCCAGCAGACATCCGGGACAGGGGGCTGGTGAGACCCAGTACTTC. This chain joins TRBV6-6 and TRBJ2-5; 12 bases agree with TRBD1. The length of the CDR3 is 16 residues. J lost 5 bases, V lost 6 bases, and 10 bases had no gene match. Germline-derived CDR1 and CDR2 are MNHNY and SVGAGI (reference sequence).

V and J are TRBV11-2 and TRBJ2-7, with D tentatively TRBD1 (6 bases). Trimming pared 1 base from V and 0 bases from J, leaving 10 bases between. The germline V gene encodes CDR1 SGHAT and CDR2 FQNNGV. The CDR3 loop spans 15 amino acids. The CDR3 region has the DNA TGTGCCAGCAGCTTAGCTGACAGGTCCTCCTACGAGCAGTACTTC. Protein sequence: CASSLADRSSYEQYF.

The chain carries TRBV7-9 and TRBJ1-2, with 9 bases fitting TRBD1. Trimming removed 5 bases from V and 7 bases from J; junction bases left unmatched: 5. This CDR3 region has 13 residues. Germline V gene lookup returns CDR1 SEHNR and CDR2 FQNEAQ (reference sequence). The CDR3, as DNA: TGTGCCAGCAGCGCGACAGGGGGGATTGGCTACACCTTC. Its translation: CASSATGGIGYTF.

This clone was detected only once. The J gene is TRBJ1-2, the V gene TRBV7-2; D possibly corresponds to TRBD1 (5 bases). This CDR3 comprises 16 residues. Trimming removed 5 bases at V and 6 bases at J, with 22 bases between. CDR1 SGHTA and CDR2 FQGNSA come from the germline V gene. CDR3 sequence: CASSLISGGEGNGYTF. CDR3 DNA sequence: TGTGCCAGCAGCCTTATATCGGGAGGGGAGGGTAATGGCTACACCTTC.